A selection of T cell receptor beta chains follows, all from one sample in a study of T-cell memory formation after mild COVID-19. TCRdb independently ran MiXCR on the 5' RACE reads; one entry per CDR3 protein. The repertoire consists of some 490,000 distinct CDR3 sequences, with 18% occurring once and the leading ten covering approximately 13%. The sequenced sample consisted of PBMCs or a T cell subset sorted from them (not recorded which). These TCRs come from an adult woman who had mild COVID-19 (a few samples of this study predate the infection). Cell type and time point are not known. Both conserved end residues are part of each CDR3. D genes are given only for firm matches.

j_call	v_call	d_call	cdr3_aa
TRBJ2-3	TRBV7-3	-	CASSLVSPDTQYF
TRBJ1-2	TRBV20-1	-	CSARATISGPGYTF
TRBJ1-1	TRBV19	-	CASSIDLGGNTEAFF
TRBJ2-2	TRBV5-1	-	CASSYWGTTGELFF
TRBJ2-2	TRBV4-1	TRBD1	CASSPGGSNTGELFF
TRBJ2-5	TRBV7-9	TRBD1	CASSLKGGQGRETQYF
TRBJ1-1	TRBV7-3	-	CASRAGSNTEAFF
TRBJ1-6	TRBV7-8	TRBD1	CASSQTGASSYNSPLHF
TRBJ1-1	TRBV28	-	CASSLWAGNTEAFF
TRBJ1-1	TRBV10-3	-	CAIRDPNRDTEAFF
TRBJ1-2	TRBV2	-	CASSERTTYGYTF
TRBJ2-7	TRBV4-2	TRBD1	CASSQSTGAISYEQYF
TRBJ2-7	TRBV5-1	TRBD2	CASSYSGGNYEQYF
TRBJ1-1	TRBV3-1	-	CASSRKQVYTEAFF
TRBJ1-1	TRBV7-2	-	CASSHLTAEAFF
TRBJ1-2	TRBV12-3/TRBV12-4	TRBD1	CASLIRGLSYGYTF
TRBJ1-1	TRBV14	-	CASSQVSGRGTEAFF
TRBJ2-7	TRBV15	TRBD2	CATSPFEREGSEQYF
TRBJ1-1	TRBV28	TRBD1	CATQGVLSEAFF
TRBJ2-1	TRBV5-4	-	CASSLLGLAMREQFF
TRBJ1-5	TRBV15	-	CATSRGAGADQPQHF
TRBJ2-5	TRBV7-2	TRBD2	CASSKWEGETQYF
TRBJ2-2	TRBV12-3/TRBV12-4	TRBD2	CASTLRPGTSGGTNTGELFF
TRBJ1-1	TRBV4-3	-	CASSQDVWVTEAFF
TRBJ1-1	TRBV6-1	-	CASMAGENTEAFF
TRBJ2-3	TRBV7-9	-	CGGPDTQYF
TRBJ2-1	TRBV10-3	TRBD2	CAASGTSGVNEQFF
TRBJ1-2	TRBV19	-	CASRIDRAYGYTF
TRBJ2-7	TRBV6-1	-	CASSEVLGDPSYEQYF
TRBJ2-7	TRBV7-9	-	CASSLSQRPEQYF
TRBJ1-6	TRBV7-3	-	CASSLLDRHSPLHF
TRBJ1-1	TRBV5-1	-	CASSLDRPPNTEAFF
TRBJ2-2	TRBV7-2	TRBD2	CASSAGLALNTGELFF
TRBJ2-1	TRBV5-1	-	CASSSLGPPDEQFF
TRBJ2-1	TRBV12-3/TRBV12-4	TRBD2	CASSLVRPGLAGASSYNEQFF
TRBJ2-3	TRBV25-1	-	CASSARNTDTQYF
TRBJ2-3	TRBV9	-	CASSPVDGFTDTQYF
TRBJ2-2	TRBV7-6	-	CASSGYSSSTGELFF
TRBJ1-1	TRBV7-9	-	CASIQGGGGTEAFF
TRBJ2-3	TRBV6-5	TRBD2	CASSYSSERGGPDTQYF